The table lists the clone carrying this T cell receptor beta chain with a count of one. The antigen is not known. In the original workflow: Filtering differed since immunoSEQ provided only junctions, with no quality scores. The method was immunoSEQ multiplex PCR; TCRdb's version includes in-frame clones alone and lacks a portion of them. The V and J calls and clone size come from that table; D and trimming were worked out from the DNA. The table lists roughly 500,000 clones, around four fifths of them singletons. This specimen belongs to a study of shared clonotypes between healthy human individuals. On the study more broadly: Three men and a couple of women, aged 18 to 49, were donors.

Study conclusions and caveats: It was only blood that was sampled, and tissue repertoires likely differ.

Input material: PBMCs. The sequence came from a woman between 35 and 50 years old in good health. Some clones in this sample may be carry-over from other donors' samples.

CDR3 sequence: CASSPSGGNTIYF. CDR3 nucleotide sequence: TGTGCCAGCAGCCCAAGTGGTGGAAACACCATATATTTT. The chain links TRBV9 to TRBJ1-3; no reliable D call. CDR3 length: 13 amino acids. Trimming took 4 bases from V and 3 from J, leaving 8 bases between them. Germline values: CDR1 SGDLS, CDR2 YYNGEE.